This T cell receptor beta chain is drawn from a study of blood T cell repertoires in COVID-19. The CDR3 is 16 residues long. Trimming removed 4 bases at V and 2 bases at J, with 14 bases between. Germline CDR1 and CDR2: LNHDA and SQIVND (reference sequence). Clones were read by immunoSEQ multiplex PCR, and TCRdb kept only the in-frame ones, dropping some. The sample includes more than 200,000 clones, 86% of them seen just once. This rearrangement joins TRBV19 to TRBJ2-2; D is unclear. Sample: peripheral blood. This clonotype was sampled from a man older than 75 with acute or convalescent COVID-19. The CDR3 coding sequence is TGTGCCAGTAGTACCCCTCTACGACTTAACACCGGGGAGCTGTTTTTT. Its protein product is CASSTPLRLNTGELFF.